The 32 T cell receptor beta chains below come from one sample, sequenced in a study of CD8+ T cells in alopecia areata. Treatment of the sample: oral pan-JAK inhibitor, 5-10 mg twice daily. In each case, RNA was isolated and then reverse transcribed into cDNA as the sequencing template. The data were produced by immunoSEQ multiplex PCR, yet TCRdb's version contains in-frame clones alone and is incomplete. The sample consists of roughly 120,000 clones, 56% of them appearing once. This specimen was CD4+ T cells sorted from blood, taken at week 24, from a patient treated with tofacitinib. The receptors come from a human donor with alopecia areata.

V and J are TRBV18 and TRBJ1-2; no clear D gene. The CDR3 totals 13 residues. Germline V gene data show CDR1 as KGHSH and CDR2 as LQKENI. V was shortened by 4 bases and J by 7 bases, with 13 bases between the two germline ends. CDR3 DNA sequence: TGTGCCAGCTCACTGACCGGTCGCGGTGGCTACACCTTC. Translated, it gives CASSLTGRGGYTF. Full variable domain (outside the CDR3, taken from reference TRBV18 and TRBJ1-2): NAGVMQNPRHLVRRRGQEARLRCSPMKGHSHVYWYRQLPEEGLKFMVYLQKENIIDESGMPKERFSAEFPKEGPSILRIQQVVRGDSAAYFCASSLTGRGGYTFGSGTRLTVV.

The chain is built from TRBV30 and TRBJ1-2; 8 positions match TRBD1. This CDR3 spans 13 amino acids. Germline V gene sequence: CDR1 GTSNPN, CDR2 SVGIG (reference sequence). After removal of 2 bases from V and 4 bases from J, the junction contained 3 bases not matched to a gene. The CDR3 spells CAWSPGGLYGYTF. The CDR3 region has the DNA TGTGCCTGGAGTCCAGGGGGCCTCTATGGCTACACCTTC.

The chain has TRBV4-1 and TRBJ1-5; TRBD1 aligns across 9 bases. Germline V CDR1 and CDR2: MGHRA, YSYEKL. V gave up 3 bases and J gave up 9 bases; unmatched junction bases: 9. CDR3 length: 15 amino acids. The CDR3 sequence: CASSQSQGADRPQHF. CDR3 in DNA: TGCGCCAGCAGCCAGTCACAGGGGGCGGATAGGCCCCAGCATTTT.

The rearrangement joins TRBV11-2 to TRBJ2-2; 11 bases align to TRBD2. The CDR3 contains 18 residues. CDR1 and CDR2 (germline): SGHAT, FQNNGV. Losses at the gene ends were 1 base for V and 0 bases for J; bases not matched to a gene: 4. CDR3 DNA sequence: TGTGCCAGCAGCTTAGTACTAGCGGGGGTAGCGAACACCGGGGAGCTGTTTTTT. This encodes CASSLVLAGVANTGELFF.

The genes are TRBV19 and TRBJ1-5, with D hard to call. With 4 bases removed from V and 9 bases from J, the gap between germline ends came to 10 bases. Germline-derived CDR1 and CDR2 are LNHDA and SQIVND (reference sequence). This CDR3 is built from 12 residues. CDR3 sequence (DNA): TGTGCCAGTAGTACCCCCTTTGGGCCCCAGCATTTT. Translating gives CASSTPFGPQHF. The complete variable domain, with remaining parts taken from reference TRBV19 and TRBJ1-5, reads DGGITQSPKYLFRKEGQNVTLSCEQNLNHDAMYWYRQDPGQGLRLIYYSQIVNDFQKGDIAEGYSVSREKKESFPLTVTSAQKNPTAFYLCASSTPFGPQHFGDGTRLSIL.

CDR3 region: CASSRLQGGTEAFF. In DNA, the CDR3 is TGTGCCAGCAGCCGCCTACAGGGAGGCACTGAAGCTTTCTTT. The V call is TRBV7-2, the J call TRBJ1-1; maybe TRBD1 (6 bases). V shed 5 bases and J shed 4 bases, with 14 bases lying between them. The CDR3 sequence is 14 residues long. CDR1 is SGHTA and CDR2 is FQGNSA in the germline V gene.

The V and J genes are TRBV30 and TRBJ2-6, with a weak D call TRBD2 (5 bases). CDR1 and CDR2 (germline): GTSNPN, SVGIG (reference sequence). The CDR3 spans 15 residues. Trimming pared 0 bases from V and 2 bases from J, leaving 8 bases between. CDR3 region: CAWSVSGAGANVLTF. The DNA of the CDR3 is TGTGCCTGGAGTGTTTCCGGGGCTGGGGCCAACGTCCTGACTTTC.

The V gene is TRBV19, the J gene TRBJ2-1, with 9 bases identical to TRBD2. V gave up 2 bases and J gave up 4 bases; unmatched junction bases: 0. Germline V CDR1 and CDR2: LNHDA, SQIVND (reference sequence). CDR3 length: 14 amino acids. The CDR3 here is CASSILAGYNEQFF. CDR3 nucleotides: TGTGCCAGTAGTATACTAGCGGGGTACAATGAGCAGTTCTTC.

The chain combines TRBV5-1 with TRBJ1-2; D possibly corresponds to TRBD1 (5 bases). CDR3 length: 12 amino acids. Germline values: CDR1 SGHRS, CDR2 YFSETQ. Trimming took off 5 bases at V and 2 bases at J, with 7 bases between the two ends. This CDR3 is CASRQDNYGYTF. The CDR3 DNA reads as TGCGCCAGCAGACAGGACAACTATGGCTACACCTTC.

The chain carries TRBV27 and TRBJ1-6; TRBD1 matches 12 bases. The V gene end was trimmed by 3 bases and the J gene end by 7 bases; junction bases not matched to a gene: 1. CDR1 is MNHEY, CDR2 SMNVEV, per germline (reference sequence). The CDR3 extends over 15 amino acids. CDR3 DNA sequence: TGTGCCAGCAGTTTCGGGACAGGGGGCAATTCACCCCTCCACTTT. The encoded protein is CASSFGTGGNSPLHF.

The chain combines TRBV29-1 with TRBJ2-2, with TRBD1 matching 7 bases. The CDR3 extends over 15 amino acids. Germline V gives CDR1 SQVTM, CDR2 ANQGSEA. The V gene end was trimmed by 6 bases and the J gene end by 3 bases; junction bases not matched to a gene: 10. The CDR3 nucleotides are TGCAGCGTCCGCACGACAGGGACCTACACCGGGGAGCTGTTTTTT. Its protein is CSVRTTGTYTGELFF.

Only a few counts were recorded for this clone. The chain has TRBV30 and TRBJ2-7, with D perhaps assigned TRBD1 or TRBD2 (7 bases each). Germline CDR1 and CDR2: GTSNPN and SVGIG (reference sequence). Trimming took off 3 bases at V and 0 bases at J, with 12 bases between the two ends. There are 14 residues in the CDR3. This CDR3 is CAWSRGGHSYEQYF. The CDR3 nucleotides read TGTGCCTGGAGCAGGGGGGGACACTCCTACGAGCAGTACTTC.

The chain combines TRBV30 with TRBJ1-3; D is unresolved. V shed 0 bases and J shed 1 base, with 4 bases lying between them. The CDR3 extends over 13 amino acids. The germline V gene encodes CDR1 GTSNPN and CDR2 SVGIG (reference sequence). The DNA for the CDR3 is TGTGCCTGGAGTGTAGATTCTGGAAACACCATATATTTT. Its protein product is CAWSVDSGNTIYF.

The chain combines TRBV29-1 with TRBJ1-1; a possible D gene is TRBD1 (6 bases). Germline V gene data show CDR1 as SQVTM and CDR2 as ANQGSEA. V was shortened by 3 bases and J by 4 bases, with 15 bases between the two germline ends. The CDR3 runs to 14 residues. The CDR3 spells CSVEGAGIGTEAFF. The CDR3 bases are TGCAGCGTTGAGGGGGCGGGGATCGGCACTGAAGCTTTCTTT.

A few counts support this clone. The V gene is TRBV13, the J gene TRBJ2-5, with no clear D. V was shortened by 0 bases and J by 3 bases, with 11 bases between the two germline ends. The CDR3 has 15 residues. The germline CDR1 and CDR2 sequences are PRHDT and FYEKMQ (reference sequence). CDR3 amino acids: CASSLGGSPEETQYF. CDR3 bases: TGTGCCAGCAGCTTAGGAGGTTCACCTGAAGAGACCCAGTACTTC. Full variable domain (remainder filled in from reference TRBV13 and TRBJ2-5): AAGVIQSPRHLIKEKRETATLKCYPIPRHDTVYWYQQGPGQDPQFLISFYEKMQSDKGSIPDRFSAQQFSDYHSELNMSSLELGDSALYFCASSLGGSPEETQYFGPGTRLLVL.

The chain recombines TRBV6-5 with TRBJ2-7, with a weak D call TRBD2 (7 bases). The V end lost 0 bases, the J end lost 0 bases, and 12 bases lay between the germline ends. Germline-derived CDR1 and CDR2 are MNHEY and SVGAGI. The CDR3 is 16 amino acids. The CDR3: CASSYSRGGSSYEQYF. CDR3 in DNA: TGTGCCAGCAGTTACTCTAGGGGGGGAAGCTCCTACGAGCAGTACTTC.

The genes are TRBV19 and TRBJ1-5; no clear D gene. The CDR3 is made up of 13 amino acids. CDR1 and CDR2 from the germline V gene are LNHDA and SQIVND (reference sequence). V lost 5 bases and J lost 3, with 8 bases in between. CDR3 coding DNA: TGTGCCAGTAGTTTTCGAGTCAATCAGCCCCAGCATTTT. Translating gives CASSFRVNQPQHF.

Comment on this clone: This sample includes further DNA sequences coding for the same CDR3. V is TRBV7-2 and J is TRBJ1-1, with 7 positions matching TRBD1. Per the germline V gene, CDR1 is SGHTA and CDR2 is FQGNSA. V lost 3 bases, J lost 0 bases, and 4 bases stayed unmatched. The CDR3 runs 15 residues. The DNA for the CDR3 is TGTGCCAGCAGCTTGGCAGGGGGAATGAACACTGAAGCTTTCTTT. It encodes CASSLAGGMNTEAFF.

This clone has only one observation. The chain recombines TRBV5-1 with TRBJ1-2, with 8 nucleotides matching TRBD1. Germline CDR1 is SGHRS and CDR2 is YFSETQ. V shed 0 bases and J 5 bases; nucleotides not matched to a gene: 6. The CDR3 contains 15 residues. This chain's CDR3 is CASSLDGQGIYGYTF. The CDR3 DNA sequence: TGCGCCAGCAGCTTGGACGGACAGGGTATTTATGGCTACACCTTC.

This rearrangement joins TRBV5-1 to TRBJ2-4; the D gene is possibly TRBD2 (6 bases). This CDR3 has 13 amino acids. Germline CDR1 reads SGHRS; CDR2 reads YFSETQ. Between the trimmed V and J ends, which lost 4 bases and 8 bases, there was a span of 13 bases. The CDR3 nucleotides are TGCGCCAGCAGCACCGGCGGAGGGGACATTCAGTACTTC. This codes for CASSTGGGDIQYF. Complete variable domain (other parts from reference TRBV5-1 and TRBJ2-4): KAGVTQTPRYLIKTRGQQVTLSCSPISGHRSVSWYQQTPGQGLQFLFEYFSETQRNKGNFPGRFSGRQFSNSRSEMNVSTLELGDSALYLCASSTGGGDIQYFGAGTRLSVL.

The CDR3 DNA follows: TGTGCCTGGAGTGTGTCTCACATGATACAGCCCCAGCATTTT. Its translation: CAWSVSHMIQPQHF. This chain joins TRBV30 and TRBJ1-5; D remains unclear. Trimming removed 0 bases at V and 7 bases at J, with 13 bases between. CDR3 length equals 14 residues. The germline V gene encodes CDR1 GTSNPN and CDR2 SVGIG (reference sequence).

The chain uses TRBV5-1 and TRBJ1-2, with D perhaps matching TRBD1 (6 bases). Trimming took off 0 bases at V and 3 bases at J, with 12 bases between the two ends. From germline, CDR1 is SGHRS and CDR2 YFSETQ. This CDR3 contains 15 residues. The CDR3 DNA reads as TGCGCCAGCAGCTTGGCCGGGGGGCGCGACTATGGCTACACCTTC. It encodes CASSLAGGRDYGYTF.

This chain uses TRBV5-1 with TRBJ1-2; tentative D call: TRBD1 (6 bases). The V gene lost 3 bases and the J gene lost 7 bases, with 25 bases spanning the gap. The CDR3 consists of 17 residues. The germline CDR1 and CDR2 sequences are SGHRS and YFSETQ. DNA for the CDR3: TGCGCCAGCAGCTCGTCACCGGGACATTCCGCCTTTGGTGGCTACACCTTC. This codes for CASSSSPGHSAFGGYTF.

The chain employs TRBV5-4 and TRBJ2-4; 9 bases line up with TRBD2. V was clipped by 2 bases and J by 7 bases; unmatched bases: 7. The CDR3 covers 15 residues. Looked up from germline, CDR1 is SGHNT and CDR2 is YYREEE (reference sequence). CDR3 bases: TGTGCCAGCAGCTTTGGCGGGGGGGCTTGGAACATTCAGTACTTC. Protein sequence: CASSFGGGAWNIQYF.

The rearrangement uses TRBV27 and TRBJ2-3; 9 positions match TRBD2. V dropped 7 bases and J dropped 0; count of bases not matched to a gene: 5. This CDR3 has 15 amino acids. In germline, CDR1 is MNHEY, CDR2 SMNVEV (reference sequence). The CDR3 protein is CASTGTSYSTDTQYF. In nucleotides, the CDR3 is TGTGCCAGCACTGGGACTAGCTATAGCACAGATACGCAGTATTTT.

The chain carries TRBV4-1 and TRBJ1-6; D gene uncertain. V lost 4 bases and J 10 bases, leaving 14 bases between the germline ends. The CDR3 consists of 14 residues. Germline CDR1 and CDR2: MGHRA and YSYEKL. In nucleotides, the CDR3 is TGCGCCAGCAGCCGTCCGGTTCTCGGATCACCCCTCCACTTT. Protein: CASSRPVLGSPLHF.

CDR3 sequence (DNA): TGTGCCAGCAGTGAATCCCGGGGGGCGCGGAATTCACCCCTCCACTTT. Translating it yields CASSESRGARNSPLHF. This chain connects TRBV6-1 to TRBJ1-6; D may be TRBD1 (6 bases). V was pared by 2 bases and J by 7 bases, with 15 bases between. CDR3 length equals 16 residues. The V gene's germline CDR1 is MNHNS and CDR2 SASEGT.

The CDR3 sequence is CAWSGPKTQYF. The CDR3 DNA reads as TGTGCCTGGAGTGGCCCTAAGACCCAGTACTTC. This rearrangement joins TRBV30 to TRBJ2-5, with no clear D. The CDR3 is 11 residues long. The V end was cut by 1 base, the J end by 6 bases, with 6 bases between. Germline V gene data show CDR1 as GTSNPN and CDR2 as SVGIG (reference sequence).

This chain uses TRBV29-1 with TRBJ1-6; D not certain. Trimming took 3 bases from V and 7 from J, leaving 10 bases between them. This CDR3 has 13 amino acids. The germline gives CDR1 SQVTM, CDR2 ANQGSEA. The chain's CDR3 is CSVEETENSPLHF. Here the CDR3 DNA reads TGCAGCGTTGAGGAAACAGAGAATTCACCCCTCCACTTT.

The chain combines TRBV7-9 with TRBJ1-6; 7 bases agree with TRBD1. Germline CDR1 reads SEHNR; CDR2 reads FQNEAQ (reference sequence). The CDR3 length is 14 residues. The V and J ends lost 1 base and 7 bases, in that order; junction bases with no gene match: 1. CDR3 protein: CASSLEGQNSPLHF. The CDR3 nucleotides are TGTGCCAGCAGCTTAGAGGGACAGAATTCACCCCTCCACTTT.

There are a few counts of this clone. The chain employs TRBV10-3 and TRBJ2-5, with D uncertain. This CDR3 is built from 15 residues. Germline V gene sequence: CDR1 ENHRY, CDR2 SYGVKD. Trimming removed 0 bases at V and 2 bases at J, with 10 bases between. In DNA form, the CDR3 reads TGTGCCATCAGTGAGTCGAAGAGGTCTCAAGAGACCCAGTACTTC. It specifies CAISESKRSQETQYF.

This chain joins TRBV30 and TRBJ1-4; no definite D call. The CDR3 sequence is 11 residues long. The ends were cut back, 4 bases at V and 2 bases at J, with 2 bases in the middle. Germline-derived CDR1 and CDR2 are GTSNPN and SVGIG (reference sequence). The CDR3 is CAWNTNEKLFF. DNA of the CDR3: TGTGCCTGGAATACTAATGAAAAACTGTTTTTT. The full variable domain, completed using reference TRBV30 and TRBJ1-4, is SQTIHQWPATLVQPVGSPLSLECTVEGTSNPNLYWYRQAAGRGLQLLFYSVGIGQISSEVPQNLSASRPQDRQFILSSKKLLLSDSGFYLCAWNTNEKLFFGSGTQLSVL.